A selection of T cell receptor beta chains follows, all from one sample in a study of blood T cells in healthy people across ages. One entry per CDR3 protein, called by TCRdb with MiXCR from the 5' RACE reads. The sample contains 1.5 million to 2 million distinct CDR3 sequences, more than 35% of which appear only once. Material: blood. All receptors come from a human donor in good health. The conserved cysteine and the conserved F or W are not part of the CDR3 here. D genes are given only for firm matches. Clone size is not always given. Where it is, it says once, few, many or a class for expanded clones.

>.|TRBV5-1|.|TRBJ1-2
ASSLFPATGGGGYT
>.|TRBV7-9|few|TRBJ2-5
ASSSDNVGTQY
>TRBD2|TRBV5-1|few|TRBJ2-7
ASSLDLGLAAAYYEQY
>TRBD2|TRBV5-1|few|TRBJ2-3
ASSRSGGYSDTQY
>.|TRBV20-1|.|TRBJ1-2
SARANRVRIGYT
>TRBD2|TRBV4-2|.|TRBJ2-1
ASSPQSGGYNEQF
>.|TRBV6-2/TRBV6-3|.|TRBJ1-2
ASSSLVYGYT
>.|TRBV29-1|many|TRBJ2-6
SVDSGANVLT
>.|TRBV29-1|.|TRBJ2-1
SVEGSIPYEQF
>.|TRBV7-9|.|TRBJ2-3
ASSSSGVLGDTQY
>TRBD1|TRBV6-1|few|TRBJ2-1
ASTPGQGALNEQF
>.|TRBV12-3/TRBV12-4|.|TRBJ2-7
ASMFRIRSYEQY
>.|TRBV4-1|few|TRBJ2-7
ASSQVSKDEQY
>.|TRBV20-1|.|TRBJ2-3
SAPGAGRDTQY
>TRBD2|TRBV7-2|once|TRBJ2-3
ASSLVTRAGGLPDTQY
>TRBD1|TRBV6-6|.|TRBJ2-7
ASSSTGEFYEQY
>TRBD2|TRBV5-1|many|TRBJ2-5
ASSIGLAGEETQY
>.|TRBV6-2/TRBV6-3|.|TRBJ2-3
ASSYARTDTQY
>.|TRBV20-1|.|TRBJ2-5
SARLSPPWGSETQY
>TRBD1|TRBV7-7|.|TRBJ2-1
ASSPGGLTYNEQF
>.|TRBV5-5|.|TRBJ2-5
ASGKEDGSETQY
>.|TRBV29-1|.|TRBJ1-2
SVERGIGYT
>.|TRBV20-1|few|TRBJ2-3
SARAPDLDTQY
>TRBD2|TRBV5-1|few|TRBJ2-1
ASSVASGGAVEQF
>.|TRBV10-3|few|TRBJ2-3
AIRGTLSTDTQY
>.|TRBV30|.|TRBJ1-5
AWSRGSGNQPQH
>.|TRBV15|.|TRBJ1-1
ATSRDSRYTEAF
>.|TRBV6-2/TRBV6-3|.|TRBJ1-5
ASSYSGGDLPQH
>.|TRBV3-1|.|TRBJ1-1
ASSQDRLEAF
>.|TRBV2|.|TRBJ1-4
ASRLQNTNEKPF
>.|TRBV5-1|many|TRBJ2-3
ASRPDPTDTQY
>TRBD1|TRBV7-2|once|TRBJ2-5
ASRYGASRGETQY
>.|TRBV15|.|TRBJ1-5
ATSRGVGQPQH
>.|TRBV29-1|few|TRBJ1-1
SVEDPFIQEDTEAF
>.|TRBV27|once|TRBJ2-2
ASTRSGMMGGELF
>.|TRBV29-1|few|TRBJ2-7
SVEDSQGREQY
>TRBD1|TRBV7-9|.|TRBJ1-2
ASSLSDRGEDYGYT
>.|TRBV9|.|.
ASSVTDTFGETQY
>.|TRBV4-1|.|TRBJ1-4
ASSHPTGTPGGKLF
>.|TRBV7-2|few|TRBJ2-7
ASSFRAQGISYEQY
>.|TRBV7-9|.|TRBJ1-2
ASRPSNYGYT
>.|TRBV20-1|few|TRBJ1-2
SARSPLIIGDYGYT
>.|TRBV5-5|.|TRBJ2-3
ASRQADRSY
>TRBD1|TRBV24-1|.|TRBJ2-7
ATSDNSPRGREQY
>.|TRBV7-2|.|TRBJ1-1
ASSRSRENTEAF
>TRBD2|TRBV4-1|.|TRBJ2-3
ASSHPRERGVQDTQY
>.|TRBV15|.|TRBJ1-6
ATSRDRVSPLH
>TRBD1|TRBV7-2|.|TRBJ2-5
ASSLGAGGVDAQY
>.|TRBV5-1|many|TRBJ2-7
ASSLTTDEQY
>TRBD1|TRBV6-5|few|TRBJ2-1
ASSYRGTGTYNEQF
>.|TRBV5-1|few|TRBJ1-1
ASSVLVGVDTEAF
>.|TRBV4-3|few|TRBJ2-5
ASSQVGGEAQY
>TRBD1|TRBV29-1|.|TRBJ2-3
SVEGDRGPDMQY
>.|TRBV7-2|.|TRBJ2-5
ASSTEGLIRVGETQY
>TRBD1|TRBV6-2/TRBV6-3|few|TRBJ2-7
ASSRLGQGRFYEQY
>TRBD2|TRBV9|.|TRBJ2-3
ASGVAGGTDTQY
>.|TRBV11-2|.|TRBJ2-7
ASSLETRSSYEQY
>.|TRBV7-9|once|TRBJ1-2
ASSLATAREGGYT
>.|TRBV10-3|few|TRBJ2-5
AIRNPGQLDETQY
>.|TRBV7-2|few|TRBJ1-1
ASSLGPAPNTEAF